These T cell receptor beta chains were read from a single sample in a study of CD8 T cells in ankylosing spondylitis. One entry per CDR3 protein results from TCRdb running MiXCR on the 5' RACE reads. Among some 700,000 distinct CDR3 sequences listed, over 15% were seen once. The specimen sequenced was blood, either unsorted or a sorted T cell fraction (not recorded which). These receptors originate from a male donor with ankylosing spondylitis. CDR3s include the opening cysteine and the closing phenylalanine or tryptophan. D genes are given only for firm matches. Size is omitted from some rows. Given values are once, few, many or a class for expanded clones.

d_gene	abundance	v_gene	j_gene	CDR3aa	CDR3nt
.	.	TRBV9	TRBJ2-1	CASSSKPGGYNEQFF	TGTGCCAGCAGCTCCAAACCGGGCGGCTACAATGAGCAGTTCTTC
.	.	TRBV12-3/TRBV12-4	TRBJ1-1	CASSLGSGPMNTEAFF	TGTGCCAGCAGTTTAGGGTCAGGGCCAATGAACACTGAAGCTTTCTTT
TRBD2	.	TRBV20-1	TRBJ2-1	CSAPGEGAYNEQFF	TGCAGTGCCCCCGGGGAGGGAGCTTACAATGAGCAGTTCTTC
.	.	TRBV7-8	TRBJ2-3	CASSLGPPGTTDTQYF	TGTGCCAGCAGCTTAGGTCCCCCCGGGACAACAGATACGCAGTATTTT
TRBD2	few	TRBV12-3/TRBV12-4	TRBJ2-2	CASLTSGFTGELFF	TGTGCCAGCTTGACTAGCGGCTTTACCGGGGAGCTGTTTTTT
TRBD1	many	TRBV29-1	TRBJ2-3	CSVSGQGAATDTQYF	TGCAGCGTGTCGGGACAGGGGGCCGCCACAGATACGCAGTATTTT
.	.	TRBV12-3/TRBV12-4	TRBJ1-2	CASSAFKADSNYGYTF	TGTGCCAGCAGTGCCTTCAAGGCCGACAGCAACTATGGCTACACCTTC
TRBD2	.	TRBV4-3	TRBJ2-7	CASSPGTSNYEQYF	TGCGCCAGCAGCCCAGGGACTAGCAACTACGAGCAGTACTTC
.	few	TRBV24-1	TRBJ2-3	CATSDLEADTQYF	TGTGCCACCAGTGATTTAGAGGCAGATACGCAGTATTTT
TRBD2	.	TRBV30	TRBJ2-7	CAWNPGLANHEQYF	TGTGCCTGGAACCCGGGACTAGCCAACCACGAGCAGTACTTC
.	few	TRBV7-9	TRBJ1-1	CASSRQVQNTEAFF	TGTGCCAGCAGCCGACAAGTGCAGAACACTGAAGCTTTCTTT
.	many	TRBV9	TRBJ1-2	CASSGQVYTYGYTF	TGTGCCAGCAGCGGACAGGTCTATACTTATGGCTACACCTTC
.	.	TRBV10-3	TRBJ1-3	CAPQARISGNTIYF	TGTGCCCCCCAAGCCCGAATCTCTGGAAACACCATATATTTT
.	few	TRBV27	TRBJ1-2	CASSLGPTYGYTF	TGTGCCAGCAGTTTGGGTCCCACCTATGGCTACACCTTC
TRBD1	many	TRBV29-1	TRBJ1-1	CSVTRDRGRNTEAFF	TGCAGCGTGACCCGGGACAGGGGGCGGAACACTGAAGCTTTCTTT
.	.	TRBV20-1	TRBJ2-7	CSTPGSYEQYF	TGCAGCACCCCAGGGTCCTACGAGCAGTACTTC
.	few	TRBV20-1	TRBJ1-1	CSARDSRGEGSFNTEAFF	TGCAGTGCTAGAGATTCGCGAGGGGAGGGGTCCTTTAACACTGAAGCTTTCTTT